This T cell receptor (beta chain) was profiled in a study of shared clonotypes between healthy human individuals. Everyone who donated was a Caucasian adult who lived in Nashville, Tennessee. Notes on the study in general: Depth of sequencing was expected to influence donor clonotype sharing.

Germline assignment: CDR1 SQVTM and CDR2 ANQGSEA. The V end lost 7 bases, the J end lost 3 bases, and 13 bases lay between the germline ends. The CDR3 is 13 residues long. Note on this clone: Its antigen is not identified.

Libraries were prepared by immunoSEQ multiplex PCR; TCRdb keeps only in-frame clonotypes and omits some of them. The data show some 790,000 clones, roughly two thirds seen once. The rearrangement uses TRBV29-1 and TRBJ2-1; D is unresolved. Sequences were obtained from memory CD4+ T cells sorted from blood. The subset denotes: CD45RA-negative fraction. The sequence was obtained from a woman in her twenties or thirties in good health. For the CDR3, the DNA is TGCAGCGAGTCTAGGGTTAACTACAATGAGCAGTTCTTC. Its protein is CSESRVNYNEQFF.